The 4 T cell receptor beta chains below all came from one sample that was sequenced in a study of T cells in Graves' hyperthyroidism and ophthalmopathy. It was RNA transcripts that yielded the amplified TCR beta CDR3 regions. TCR CDR3 regions were first amplified by RT-PCR with HTBI primers. TCRdb reprocessed the multiplex PCR reads via MiXCR and lists one record per CDR3 protein. The sample shows hundreds of thousands of distinct CDR3 sequences, roughly 14% of them seen only once. Specimen: blood. The receptors were sampled from a woman aged 25-40 years with Graves' hyperthyroidism that later progressed to Graves' ophthalmopathy.

This clonotype was picked up many times. The rearrangement joins TRBV7-2 to TRBJ1-5, with D unresolved. This CDR3 is built from 15 residues. Germline CDR1 is SGHTA and CDR2 is FQGNSA. V shed 5 bases and J shed 4 bases, with 15 bases lying between them. CDR3 sequence reads: CASSPTGDGNQPQHF. Written as DNA, the CDR3 is TGTGCCAGCAGCCCCACCGGGGATGGTAATCAGCCCCAGCATTTT.

This clonotype was seen repeatedly, ten times or more. CDR3 bases: TGTGCCAGCAGCTCCAGAACTTACACACAGGGGGCTGCCTATGGCTACACCTTC. Its protein product is CASSSRTYTQGAAYGYTF. V usage is TRBV11-2 and J usage is TRBJ1-2, with 9 bases aligning to TRBD1. The CDR3 sequence is 18 residues long. V was pared by 4 bases and J by 4 bases, with 16 bases of the junction left unmatched. Germline CDR1 is SGHAT and CDR2 is FQNNGV.

The chain uses TRBV6-1 and TRBJ2-7, with TRBD2 identical over 14 bases. CDR1 is MNHNS and CDR2 is SASEGT in the germline V gene. Germline trimming cut 7 bases from V and 2 bases from J; bases unmatched to any gene: 10. This CDR3 has 17 amino acids. The CDR3 protein is CASNGLAGGGAAYEQYF. The CDR3 coding sequence is TGTGCCAGCAATGGACTAGCGGGAGGCGGGGCGGCCTACGAGCAGTACTTC.

This clonotype has at least ten counts. The chain joins TRBV19 to TRBJ1-5; 8 nucleotides agree with TRBD1. Trimming cost V 11 bases and J 0 bases; bases outside gene matches: 15. CDR1 is LNHDA, CDR2 SQIVND, per germline (reference sequence). The CDR3 has 17 amino acids. In nucleotides, the CDR3 is TGTGCCGCCGGCGGGGGACAGGAGACTATTAGCAATCAGCCCCAGCATTTT. It specifies CAAGGGQETISNQPQHF.